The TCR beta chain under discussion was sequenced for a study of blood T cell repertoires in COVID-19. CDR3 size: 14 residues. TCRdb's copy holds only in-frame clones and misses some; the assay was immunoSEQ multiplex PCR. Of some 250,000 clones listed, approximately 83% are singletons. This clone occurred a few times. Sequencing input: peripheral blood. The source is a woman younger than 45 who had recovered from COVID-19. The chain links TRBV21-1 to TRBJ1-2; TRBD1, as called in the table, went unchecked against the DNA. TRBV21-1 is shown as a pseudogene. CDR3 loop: CASSKAMTDYGYTF. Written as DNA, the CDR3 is TGTGCCAGCAGCAAAGCCATGACAGACTATGGCTACACCTTC.